The 9 T cell receptor beta chains given below trace back to one sample, sequenced in a study of shared clonotypes between healthy human individuals. Clones were sequenced by immunoSEQ multiplex PCR, and TCRdb holds only the in-frame ones, with some missing. This table holds about 2 million clones, over 85% found once. Naive CD8 cells lacked CD45RO, underwent positive selection for CCR7 and left out terminally differentiated effector memory CD45RA+ cells. What was sequenced was naive CD8+ T cells sorted from blood. Every receptor here comes from a man between 18 and 29 years old in good health.

The CDR3 region is CASSGTSGAIYEQYF. CDR3 nucleotide sequence: TGTGCCAGTAGCGGGACTAGCGGGGCCATCTACGAGCAGTACTTC. This chain links TRBV19 with TRBJ2-7; 13 nucleotides agree with TRBD2. Germline V gene data show CDR1 as LNHDA and CDR2 as SQIVND (reference sequence). The CDR3 extends over 15 amino acids. After removal of 6 bases from V and 3 bases from J, the junction contained 5 bases not matched to a gene.

V is TRBV11-2 and J is TRBJ1-4; D is possibly TRBD1 (6 bases). Germline assignment: CDR1 SGHAT and CDR2 FQNNGV. This CDR3 contains 14 residues. Trimming removed 1 base from V and 7 bases from J, with 10 bases in between. The CDR3 bases are TGTGCCAGCAGCTTAGGGATGGGGGCTGAAAAACTGTTTTTT. This gives the protein CASSLGMGAEKLFF.

The count of this clone is one. The CDR3 sequence: CASGQGLAGPQQFF. CDR3 bases: TGTGCCAGCGGACAGGGACTAGCGGGCCCCCAGCAGTTCTTC. The chain links TRBV7-9 to TRBJ2-1; 12 bases fit TRBD2. This CDR3 region has 14 residues. V dropped 8 bases and J dropped 11; count of bases not matched to a gene: 10. In germline, CDR1 is SEHNR, CDR2 FQNEAQ (reference sequence). Variable domain in full (rest from reference TRBV7-9 and TRBJ2-1): DTGVSQNPRHKITKRGQNVTFRCDPISEHNRLYWYRQTLGQGPEFLTYFQNEAQLEKSRLLSDRFSAERPKGSFSTLEIQRTEQGDSAMYLCASGQGLAGPQQFFGPGTRLTVL.

Note on this clone: Other DNA sequences in this specimen translate into the identical CDR3. The chain links TRBV9 to TRBJ2-7, with TRBD2 as a possible D gene (6 bases). V was clipped by 0 bases and J by 0 bases, with 10 bases between them. This CDR3 region has 15 residues. The germline gives CDR1 SGDLS, CDR2 YYNGEE. CDR3 region: CASSVDGGASYEQYF. The CDR3, as DNA: TGTGCCAGCAGCGTAGACGGAGGGGCCTCCTACGAGCAGTACTTC.

The chain couples TRBV2 to TRBJ2-7; 9 nucleotides align to TRBD1. CDR3 length equals 11 residues. Germline CDR1 and CDR2: SNHLY and FYNNEI. The CDR3 spells CERQGVDEQYF. The CDR3, as DNA: TGTGAGAGACAGGGGGTAGACGAGCAGTACTTC. Supplemented by reference TRBV2 and TRBJ2-7, the full variable domain reads EPEVTQTPSHQVTQMGQEVILRCVPISNHLYFYWYRQILGQKVEFLVSFYNNEISEKSEIFDDQFSVERPDGSNFTLKIRSTKLEDSAMYFCERQGVDEQYFGPGTRLTVT.

A remark on this clone: This specimen includes other DNA sequences encoding the same CDR3. The CDR3 sequence: CASSVGTSDQETQYF. The CDR3 DNA sequence: TGTGCCAGCAGCGTAGGGACTAGCGACCAAGAGACCCAGTACTTC. This sequence joins TRBV9 and TRBJ2-5; 9 nucleotides agree with TRBD2. Germline CDR1 SGDLS, CDR2 YYNGEE. This CDR3 has 15 residues. The V and J ends lost 0 bases and 0 bases, in that order; junction bases with no gene match: 0.

The CDR3 DNA is TGTGCCAGCAGTTTATCGCCAGGTGCCGGGGAGCTGTTTTTT. The encoded protein is CASSLSPGAGELFF. The rearrangement joins TRBV27 to TRBJ2-2; unclear D gene. Germline V CDR1 and CDR2: MNHEY, SMNVEV (reference sequence). Deletions cut 0 bases from V and 6 bases from J, with 8 bases between. The CDR3 extends over 14 amino acids.

The genes are TRBV14 and TRBJ2-5; tentative D call: TRBD2 (5 bases). In germline, CDR1 is SGHDN, CDR2 FVKESK. CDR3 length: 13 residues. V gave up 4 bases and J gave up 1 base, with 7 bases separating them. The CDR3 protein is CASSLRGQETQYF. DNA for the CDR3: TGTGCCAGCAGCCTTCGGGGCCAAGAGACCCAGTACTTC. Full variable domain (missing parts from reference TRBV14 and TRBJ2-5): EAGVTQFPSHSVIEKGQTVTLRCDPISGHDNLYWYRRVMGKEIKFLLHFVKESKQDESGMPNNRFLAERTGGTYSTLKVQPAELEDSGVYFCASSLRGQETQYFGPGTRLLVL.

The chain is built from TRBV5-1 and TRBJ2-1; TRBD1 or TRBD2 may be the D gene (5 bases each). The germline V gene encodes CDR1 SGHRS and CDR2 YFSETQ. The germline V and J ends were trimmed by 0 bases and 5 bases, with 9 bases remaining between them. This CDR3 is 14 amino acids long. DNA of the CDR3: TGCGCCAGCAGCTTGGCCGGGGCTCACAATGAGCAGTTCTTC. Translated: CASSLAGAHNEQFF.